What follows is one T cell receptor (beta chain) and its context. It has no known antigen specificity. Base qualities are not recorded, but no much larger clone differs from it by a single base. The library was prepared using the immunoSEQ multiplex PCR assay. The multiplex PCR relied on a mix of 60 forward primers for TCR Vbeta segments and 13 reverse primers for TCR Jbeta segments. A multiplex PCR assay on genomic DNA amplified the CDR3 region of rearranged TCR beta genes. The Illumina HiSeq System was used to sequence the amplified TCR beta libraries as 87-base-pair reads. In the authors' own workflow: A later analysis counted 65 million to 90 million unique TCR beta chains across the 666 repertoires, and around 12 million of these chains were shared by at least two donors. Raw reads were error-corrected and collapsed into unique sequences by a nearest-neighbor algorithm in which closely related sequences were merged to remove PCR and sequencing errors. Alignment of CDR3 sequences to IMGT reference sequences was used to assign V, D and J gene segments. For a sequence to be retained, at least a six-nucleotide match to both a V gene segment and a J gene segment was required. Rearrangements were classified as productive when the CDR3 lacked stop codons and remained in frame with V and J, and all other rearrangements were classified as non-productive. Following IMGT convention, CDR3 was defined as the stretch from the second conserved V-encoded cysteine up to the conserved J-encoded phenylalanine. The earlier analysis of some 540 of the donors excluded any sequence lacking an unambiguous match to a single V gene segment. An earlier analysis of approximately 590 of the donors classified V segments as functional when productive rearrangements were above 56.7% and as segregating when the standard deviation between donors was above 5%. To diagnose cytomegalovirus status from the catalog of TCR beta chain sequences, a statistical classification framework was built. In a later analysis, TCR nucleotide sequences were compared against IMGT/GENE-DB human TR gene sequences so that V and J genes could be assigned. In a later analysis, CDR3 sequences and most-parsimonious VDJ recombination scenarios were assigned using the TCRdist pipeline. In a later analysis, each TCR beta chain was defined by its CDR3 amino acid sequence together with its V-gene family, and reads without a unique V-gene family were excluded. A later analysis removed 550 to 650 highly shared, low-generation-probability nucleotide sequences to deal with suspected cross-contamination and a sequencing artifact. In a later analysis, a clonal expansion index for each public chain was calculated from normalized within-repertoire ranks of inferred template counts. A later analysis computed generation probabilities with a VDJ recombination model fitted to out-of-frame rearrangements, and checked the results against IGoR. Hypergeometric tests were used in a later analysis to score TCR-TCR, TCR-HLA and TCR-CMV co-occurrence, with a repertoire-size bias correction applied to the TCR pairs. To estimate false discovery rates, a later analysis permuted the HLA or CMV assignments 20 times. In a later analysis, co-occurring TCRs were grouped with DBSCAN, and TCRdist sequence similarity was added when clustering was performed within HLA-allele-positive subsets. Repertoires with fewer than 30,000 or more than 120,000 public chains were left out of co-occurrence clustering, as were five repertoires with anomalous nucleotide sharing. This immuneACCESS table, as held by TCRdb, lists in-frame sequences with V and J called but not all clones. Of the missing ones, under half trace to an unresolved V gene in checked studies; the others have no known cause. For V, J and clone size, that table is used; D and trimming come from the DNA. Counted in this sample were over 110,000 clones; 80% of them appeared once. The top ten clonotypes cover more than 0.9% of the sample.

The cohort was made up of approximately 670 healthy bone marrow donors. Cohort members were all nominally healthy when sampled, although unrecorded immune exposures were likely present. The donor was CMV seropositive and was included in the group of 300 or so seropositive cohort members. Each donor provided a peripheral blood sample, and peripheral blood mononuclear cells were used for TCR beta sequencing. The Qiagen DNeasy Blood Extraction Kit was used to extract genomic DNA from the blood cell samples. This sample is part of a study of cytomegalovirus exposure and HLA in healthy donors (dated by TCRdb to 2016 to 2017). Study-wide context: An earlier analysis of roughly 500 of the donors reported roughly 300 Gb of sequence data and 120 million or so unique TCR beta sequences from around 200 million T cells. The later analysis used no new phenotypic data to find candidate immune exposures, relying instead on TCR beta sequences and their occurrence across donors. To predict cytomegalovirus infection status, the study combined high-throughput TCR immunosequencing, statistical association of individual TCRs with disease status, and machine learning. The study aimed to test whether signatures of past pathogen exposure could be identified by cataloging public T cell receptors. On average, roughly 250,000 unique TCR beta nucleotide sequences were sequenced per donor among some 420 genotyped donors of the cohort, with roughly 20% of those sequences being non-productive. HLA typing covered class I and class II loci at four-digit resolution. Using immunosequencing, the study profiled T cell repertoires from around 680 subjects and related those repertoires to cytomegalovirus serostatus. A separate validation cohort of approximately 130 different subjects was used in addition to the roughly 670-subject first cohort. An early release that covered about 600 HLA-typed donors contained approximately 300 gigabases of sequencing data and about 93 million unique TCR sequences. An earlier analysis of fewer than 700 of the donors applied high-throughput TCR beta sequencing to assess whether each TCR beta V gene segment acted as functional or pseudogenic. To study patterns of TCR occurrence, a later analysis re-analyzed previously published TCR beta repertoires from 600 to 750 donors and added high-resolution HLA genotyping. Four or five DR-DQ haplotypes were handled as single units for association and clustering, since linkage in the cohort was strong. Alongside the repertoire data, information on donor age, sex, ethnicity and CMV serostatus was compiled. A later genetic analysis used genome-wide SNP genotypes for about 55% of the 666 donors, treating that subset as a discovery cohort. Typing coverage differed by locus: A, B, C, DRB1 and DQB1 were typed in roughly 629-640 donors, DQA1 in 522, DPA1 in around 580, and DPB1 in just under 480. The genetic ancestry cluster associated with self-reported Caucasian donors included roughly four fifths of the roughly 410 genotyped donors. All discovery cohort repertoires had been generated using a single sequencing platform.

Broad study findings and their caveats: Assigning TCR associations to individual alleles was difficult when HLA alleles, especially DR and DQ, strongly co-occurred. Broadly in line with IMGT annotations, most TCR beta V segments showed up in productive rearrangements about 90% or about 30% of the time in an earlier analysis of about 500 of the donors. A cluster of highly shared sequence variants was judged likely to represent a technical artifact of the sequencing pipeline. The study listed approximately 150 TCR beta chains as associated with cytomegalovirus. Because counts were too low, around 17 rarely observed V segments, including chromosome 9 orphons, were left out of the earlier analysis of about 620 of the donors. Several of the top co-occurrence clusters appeared to be linked to parvovirus B19, influenza, CMV and Epstein-Barr virus, according to a later analysis. In a later analysis, 16,951 TCR beta sequences were associated with specific HLA alleles at a false discovery rate of 0.05. This cohort had only TCR beta chains sequenced, and the lack of alpha or paired-chain data limited which features could be detected. Correlated functional status among segregating V segments might reflect linkage disequilibrium, but an unknown experimental factor could not be ruled out. Three of the identified cytomegalovirus-associated TCR beta chains were confirmed in vitro to be specific for cytomegalovirus antigens. Most TCR sequences were observed very rarely across donors, whereas some public TCRs were present in many individuals. A further reported finding was that TCR beta sequences accurately predicted the HLA-A and HLA-B alleles for most subjects in the first cohort. In a later analysis, the rate of TCR association differed among HLA loci, with DRB1 alleles having the most associated TCRs and HLA-C alleles having the fewest. In a later genetic analysis, fewer N-insertions in productive TCRs were reported among donors in an Asian-associated ancestry cluster than the roughly 700-donor mean. The classifier was reported to diagnose cytomegalovirus status with high specificity and sensitivity in both the original and validation cohorts. Because HLA typing was unavailable for some donors at each locus, only the typed subset was used in association tests. Most CMV-associated TCR beta chains appeared to be HLA-restricted in a later analysis, and the HLA associations seemed to be driven largely by CMV exposure. In a later analysis, HLA-associated TCR beta chains were found to be more clonally expanded and to have lower generation probabilities than equally common non-associated chains. In a later genetic analysis, a missense DCLRE1C variant was associated with V-gene and J-gene trimming of TCR beta chains, and the association was replicated in an independent cohort. Roughly uniform sequencing depth across donors was assumed in presence/absence analyses, although this assumption may not hold. The 87-base-pair reads could not distinguish some IMGT-functional V segments, including TRBV6-2 and TRBV6-3, so those segments were excluded. Immune exposure information for the cohort was limited to CMV serostatus. It was suggested by the authors that the approach could potentially be generalized to other disease states and immunological phenotypes.

Germline trimming amounts to 4 bases on V and 7 bases on J, with 9 as the count of junction bases outside the gene matches. CDR1 and CDR2 are drawn from the germline V gene (reference sequence): LNHDA, SQIVND. Including cysteine and phenylalanine, the CDR3 has 15 amino acids. Only the CDR3 region is kept as DNA, spanning 45 bases read in frame from base 1. The V and J segments used are TRBV19 and TRBJ1-5, with 8 central nucleotides matching TRBD1. Sequencing used PBMCs. This clonotype originated in a male donor in good health and CMV-seropositive. Read as DNA, the sequence is TGTGCCAGTAGTACCCAGACAGGGGTCGGCCAGCCCCAGCATTTT. It is translated as CASSTQTGVGQPQHF.